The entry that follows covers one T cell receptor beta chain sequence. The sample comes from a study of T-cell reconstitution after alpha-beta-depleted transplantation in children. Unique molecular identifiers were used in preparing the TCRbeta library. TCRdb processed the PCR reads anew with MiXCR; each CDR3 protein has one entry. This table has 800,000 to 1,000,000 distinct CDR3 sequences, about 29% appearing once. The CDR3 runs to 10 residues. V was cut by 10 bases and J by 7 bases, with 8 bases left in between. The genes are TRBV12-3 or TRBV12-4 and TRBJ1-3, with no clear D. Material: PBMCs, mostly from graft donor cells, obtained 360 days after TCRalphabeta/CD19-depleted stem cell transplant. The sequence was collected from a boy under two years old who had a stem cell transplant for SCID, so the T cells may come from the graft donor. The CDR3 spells CATVRNTIYF. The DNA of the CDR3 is TGTGCCACCGTTAGGAACACCATATATTTT.